A single T cell receptor beta chain is shown here with its context. As yet, its antigen is unknown. These data belong to a study of vaccination and CD4 T cells after COVID-19. Turning to the study itself: Samples were taken after vaccination, a median of about 79 days after dose two, with a range of 14 to 241. The stimulating agents, overlapping spike peptides, came from SARS-CoV-2, HCoV-NL63, HCoV-OC43 and HCoV-229E.

Noted time point: late sampling 161 to 241 days after vaccination in a few convalescent patients. The sample's treatment: 10-day PBMC culture with coronavirus spike peptide pools or control peptides (ViraFEST assay). Via ViraFEST, peptide pools expanded antigen-specific T cells before TCR sequencing. The Oncomine TCR Beta short-read assay was applied to DNA of cultured CD4+ T cells. Cultures of CD4+ T cells served as the source for extracting genomic DNA. MiXCR, applied by TCRdb to the PCR reads, yields one record per CDR3 protein. The profile shows around 23,000 distinct CDR3 sequences, about 45% of them singletons. Trimming shortened V by 4 bases and J by 5 bases, and 12 bases separated the two germline ends. CDR1 and CDR2 (germline): SGHTA, FQGNSA. CDR3 length: 14 amino acids.

The sample consisted of CD4+ T cells from blood, cultured in vitro, taken about 7 months after SARS-CoV-2 vaccination. The genes are TRBV7-2 and TRBJ2-1; a possible D gene is TRBD2 (6 bases). This sequence was found in a human donor who had recovered from COVID-19. This chain's CDR3 is CASSYRLVNNEQFF. The CDR3 DNA sequence: TGTGCCAGCAGCTACCGACTAGTAAACAATGAGCAGTTCTTC. The variable domain in full, completed from reference TRBV7-2 and TRBJ2-1, reads GAGVSQSPSNKVTEKGKDVELRCDPISGHTALYWYRQSLGQGLEFLIYFQGNSAPDKSGLPSDRFSAERTGGSVSTLTIQRTQQEDSAVYLCASSYRLVNNEQFFGPGTRLTVL.